This TCR beta chain was captured by sequencing in a study of blood T cells in healthy people across ages. The CDR3 contains 18 residues. Trimming at V came to 5 bases and at J to 5 bases, leaving 10 bases not matched to a gene. Germline values: CDR1 LGHDT, CDR2 YNNKEL (reference sequence). Using a J-beta primer mix together with a sample-barcoded 5' primer, a second PCR was run for roughly 6 to 11 cycles. TCRdb re-called the 5' RACE reads through MiXCR, storing one row per CDR3 protein. The sample holds 800,000 to 1,300,000 distinct CDR3 sequences, less than 25% seen once. These data are also associated with another study on T cells of mothers and their children. That study reports: During the second PCR, the M1S primer introduced sample barcodes along with 2-4 random nucleotides.

The genes are TRBV3-1 and TRBJ2-1, with 15 bases aligning to TRBD2. The sequence came from a girl aged 2-10 years in good health. Sequences were obtained from blood. CDR3: CASSDNGLAGGPNNEQFF. The CDR3 DNA is TGTGCCAGCAGCGATAACGGACTAGCGGGAGGGCCAAACAATGAGCAGTTCTTC.